Shown below are 31 T cell receptor beta chains from a single sample sequenced in a study of blood T cells in healthy people across ages. Through a sample-barcoded 5' primer and a J-beta primer mix, a second PCR was run for roughly 7 to 12 cycles. A single record per CDR3 protein comes from TCRdb applying MiXCR to the 5' RACE reads. The table includes roughly 730,000 distinct CDR3 sequences, just over 55% detected once. Sequencing was done on a sample of blood. These receptors all come from a man aged 40-49 years in good health.

The V call is TRBV7-9, the J call TRBJ2-3, with TRBD2 matching over 8 bases. The junction had 8 bases not matched to a gene; V was cut back by 5 bases and J by 1 base. The germline gives CDR1 SEHNR, CDR2 FQNEAQ (reference sequence). This CDR3 has 16 amino acids. This CDR3 reads CASSPTLAGRTDTQYF. The DNA for the CDR3 is TGTGCCAGCAGCCCGACGCTAGCGGGCCGCACAGATACGCAGTATTTT.

This clonotype was found once. The V and J genes are TRBV28 and TRBJ2-6, with no clear D. Germline assignment: CDR1 MDHEN and CDR2 SYDVKM. CDR3 size: 15 residues. Between the trimmed V and J ends, which lost 3 bases and 3 bases, there was a span of 9 bases. CDR3 loop: CASSFRSRGANVLTF. CDR3 coding DNA: TGTGCCAGCAGTTTCAGATCTCGTGGGGCCAACGTCCTGACTTTC.

This sequence joins TRBV6-6 and TRBJ2-6; D ambiguous. V dropped 6 bases and J dropped 0 bases, with 9 bases sitting between them. The CDR3 totals 15 residues. Germline loops: CDR1 MNHNY, CDR2 SVGAGI (reference sequence). CDR3 residues: CASRVQNSGANVLTF. In DNA, the CDR3 is TGTGCCAGCAGGGTACAGAACTCTGGGGCCAACGTCCTGACTTTC.

V usage is TRBV10-3 and J usage is TRBJ1-1, with TRBD1 identical over 9 bases. CDR3 length equals 14 residues. CDR1 is ENHRY, CDR2 SYGVKD, per germline. Germline trimming cut 6 bases from V and 6 bases from J; bases unmatched to any gene: 8. CDR3 residues: CAIRGGDRDAEAFF. In DNA, the CDR3 is TGTGCCATCAGGGGGGGGGACAGGGATGCTGAAGCTTTCTTT.

In its sample, this clonotype was seen a few times. The gene calls are TRBV7-2 and TRBJ2-5; 9 bases fit TRBD1. The CDR3 contains 17 residues. Germline CDR1 is SGHTA and CDR2 is FQGNSA. Trimming cost V 1 base and J 4 bases; bases outside gene matches: 10. CDR3 DNA sequence: TGTGCCAGCAGCTTAGGGCAGGGACAGGGTGTGGGAGAGACCCAGTACTTC. Translating gives CASSLGQGQGVGETQYF.

The chain uses TRBV29-1 and TRBJ2-7, with 7 bases aligning to TRBD2. The V gene end was trimmed by 6 bases and the J gene end by 4 bases; junction bases not matched to a gene: 12. The CDR3 sequence is 14 residues long. CDR1 SQVTM and CDR2 ANQGSEA come from the germline V gene. The CDR3 sequence is CSVLPSGRRYEQYF. Here the CDR3 DNA reads TGCAGCGTCCTGCCTAGCGGTAGACGGTACGAGCAGTACTTC.

The chain joins TRBV6-1 to TRBJ2-1; no firm D call. Trimming shortened V by 1 base and J by 5 bases, and 6 bases separated the two germline ends. The CDR3 spans 13 residues. Germline values: CDR1 MNHNS, CDR2 SASEGT. CDR3 sequence (DNA): TGTGCCAGCAGTGAAGGCCCCGACAATGAGCAGTTCTTC. Its protein product is CASSEGPDNEQFF.

This clonotype was seen a handful of times. The genes are TRBV4-1 and TRBJ2-5, with 11 nucleotides matching TRBD2. The length of the CDR3 is 15 residues. CDR1 is MGHRA and CDR2 is YSYEKL in the germline V gene. The V segment lost 4 bases and the J segment 5 bases; nucleotides outside the gene matches: 6. CDR3 sequence (DNA): TGCGCCAGCAGCCTCACTAGCGGGAGTGGTGAGACCCAGTACTTC. Protein sequence: CASSLTSGSGETQYF.

The chain links TRBV3-1 to TRBJ2-5; possibly TRBD1 for D (5 bases). This CDR3 is built from 12 residues. Germline V gene sequence: CDR1 LGHDT, CDR2 YNNKEL (reference sequence). V dropped 6 bases and J dropped 11 bases, with 16 bases sitting between them. The CDR3: CASRTDSHEQYF. The CDR3 DNA sequence: TGTGCCAGCAGAACCGACAGTCATGAGCAGTACTTC.

The sample holds one count of this clonotype. The junction departs from the called germline gene at one end, perhaps through a read error. The V gene is TRBV2, the J gene TRBJ1-6, with D uncertain. Germline V gene data show CDR1 as SNHLY and CDR2 as FYNNEI. This CDR3 is built from 13 residues. CDR3 residues: CASSDRLDSPPHF. The CDR3 DNA reads as TGTGCCAGCAGTGACAGGCTGGATTCACCCCCCCACTTT.

The chain couples TRBV7-7 to TRBJ2-5; TRBD1 matches at 9 bases. With 1 base clipped from V and 2 bases from J, the junction kept 5 bases outside the gene matches. Germline CDR1 and CDR2: SSHAT and FNYEAQ (reference sequence). The CDR3 contains 16 residues. The CDR3 DNA reads TGTGCCAGCAGCTTAGAGGGGGACAGGGAACAAGAGACCCAGTACTTC. As protein: CASSLEGDREQETQYF.

The chain carries TRBV12-3 or TRBV12-4 and TRBJ2-1, with D possibly being TRBD1 or TRBD2 (5 bases each). This CDR3 is 13 amino acids long. The V and J ends lost 1 base and 11 bases respectively, with 12 bases between them. CDR3 DNA: TGTGCCAGCAGTTTAGGGGACGGGTTTAAGCAGTTCTTC. It yields the protein CASSLGDGFKQFF.

The chain's CDR3 is CSAIGDTDTQYF. In nucleotides, the CDR3 is TGCAGTGCCATTGGCGACACAGATACGCAGTATTTT. The chain is built from TRBV20-1 and TRBJ2-3; D is uncertain. The CDR3 sequence is 12 residues long. V lost 6 bases and J lost 2, with 9 bases in between. The V gene's germline CDR1 is DFQATT and CDR2 SNEGSKA (reference sequence).

This clonotype was seen only a few times. V and J are TRBV10-3 and TRBJ1-2; 7 bases map to TRBD1. V trimming: 7 bases; J trimming: 4 bases; junction bases outside the gene matches: 6. Germline V lookup: CDR1 ENHRY, CDR2 SYGVKD. CDR3 size: 13 residues. CDR3 DNA sequence: TGTGCCATCACTCGCGGGACAGTCTATGGCTACACCTTC. Amino acids: CAITRGTVYGYTF.

The sample holds a few counts of this clonotype. The rearrangement joins TRBV4-1 to TRBJ2-7; D call uncertain. CDR1 and CDR2 (germline): MGHRA, YSYEKL. The CDR3 runs 14 residues. The ends were cut back, 1 base at V and 9 bases at J, with 16 bases in the middle. The CDR3, as DNA: TGCGCCAGCAGCCAAGGTATGGCAGTGGCAGGGCAGTACTTC. It translates to CASSQGMAVAGQYF.

The chain uses TRBV24-1 and TRBJ2-1; possibly TRBD1 or TRBD2 for D (5 bases each). The CDR3 contains 13 residues. Germline CDR1 reads KGHDR; CDR2 reads SFDVKD. Trimming left V 9 bases short and J 2 bases short, with 10 bases between. CDR3 sequence (DNA): TGTGCCACCTGGGACGGTACCTACAATGAGCAGTTCTTC. Residues: CATWDGTYNEQFF.

This clonotype was detected a few times. CDR3 protein: CSARLAGWETQYF. For the CDR3, the DNA is TGCAGTGCTAGACTAGCGGGGTGGGAGACCCAGTACTTC. V and J are TRBV20-1 and TRBJ2-5, with 9 nucleotides matching TRBD2. V dropped 2 bases and J dropped 5; count of bases not matched to a gene: 3. The CDR3 has 13 residues. Germline V gene lookup returns CDR1 DFQATT and CDR2 SNEGSKA (reference sequence).

This rearrangement joins TRBV28 to TRBJ2-1; 11 bases are shared with TRBD2. Germline V gene sequence: CDR1 MDHEN, CDR2 SYDVKM. The CDR3 covers 20 residues. Unmatched junction bases numbered 15, after V lost 5 bases and J lost 0 bases. CDR3 DNA: TGTGCCAGCAGTGGCCTCCCGACTAGCGGGGAATATAGCTCCTACAATGAGCAGTTCTTC. Amino acid sequence: CASSGLPTSGEYSSYNEQFF.

A single count supports this clonotype. The chain combines TRBV7-9 with TRBJ2-1; the D gene is possibly TRBD2 (7 bases). The CDR3 runs to 17 residues. Germline assignment: CDR1 SEHNR and CDR2 FQNEAQ (reference sequence). V was pared by 7 bases and J by 6 bases, with 25 bases between. The CDR3 protein is CASNQTTTGGQINEQFF. Written as DNA, the CDR3 is TGTGCCAGCAACCAAACCACTACCGGGGGGCAGATCAATGAGCAGTTCTTC.

This rearrangement joins TRBV28 to TRBJ2-5; TRBD2 matches 9 bases. The CDR3 contains 18 residues. The germline gives CDR1 MDHEN, CDR2 SYDVKM. The V gene end was trimmed by 3 bases and the J gene end by 2 bases; junction bases not matched to a gene: 13. This chain's CDR3 is CASSFVGGLAGIQETQYF. In DNA, the CDR3 is TGTGCCAGCAGTTTTGTGGGGGGGCTAGCGGGGATTCAAGAGACCCAGTACTTC.

The V gene is TRBV27, the J gene TRBJ2-1; D is tentatively TRBD1 or TRBD2 (7 bases each). The CDR3 loop spans 21 amino acids. Germline values: CDR1 MNHEY, CDR2 SMNVEV (reference sequence). V was clipped by 6 bases and J by 4 bases, with 34 bases between them. The CDR3 sequence is CASSLLVGGRGGGPLYNEQFF. Here the CDR3 DNA reads TGTGCCAGCAGCTTACTCGTGGGGGGCCGGGGAGGGGGCCCCCTTTACAATGAGCAGTTCTTC.

The V call is TRBV24-1, the J call TRBJ2-4, with 8 bases fitting TRBD1. Germline values: CDR1 KGHDR, CDR2 SFDVKD. The V and J ends lost 3 bases and 13 bases, in that order; junction bases with no gene match: 13. The CDR3 sequence is 15 residues long. CDR3 loop: CATSDPGTGTSEQYF. In nucleotides, the CDR3 is TGTGCCACCAGTGATCCCGGGACAGGTACCAGTGAGCAGTACTTC.

Only a few counts were recorded for this clonotype. This rearrangement joins TRBV3-1 to TRBJ2-1, with a possible D match to TRBD2 (6 bases). CDR1 is LGHDT, CDR2 YNNKEL, per germline (reference sequence). V was shortened by 3 bases and J by 6 bases, with 12 bases between the two germline ends. The CDR3 extends over 14 amino acids. CDR3 DNA sequence: TGTGCCAGCAGCCACAGGAGGACTACCAATGAGCAGTTCTTC. Protein sequence: CASSHRRTTNEQFF.

This rearrangement joins TRBV7-8 to TRBJ1-3; tentatively, D is TRBD1 (6 bases). Trimming took 5 bases from V and 2 from J, leaving 10 bases between them. Germline-derived CDR1 and CDR2 are SGHVS and FQNEAQ. The CDR3 is 14 residues long. The CDR3 spells CASSRTGTGNTIYF. The CDR3 DNA is TGTGCCAGCAGCCGTACAGGGACTGGAAACACCATATATTTT.

A note on this clonotype: A single base separates this from a much larger clone, so it may be a read error. The chain links TRBV29-1 to TRBJ2-6; no clear D. V lost 4 bases and J lost 0, with 4 bases in between. Germline values: CDR1 SQVTM, CDR2 ANQGSEA. This CDR3 spans 13 amino acids. The CDR3 is CSVGRSGANVLTF. The DNA for the CDR3 is TGCAGCGTTGGGCGCTCTGGGGCCAACGTCCTGACTTTC.

This clonotype occurred a few times. The V call is TRBV27, the J call TRBJ2-1, with unresolved D. CDR3 length equals 11 residues. Germline CDR1 is MNHEY and CDR2 is SMNVEV (reference sequence). Deletions cut 3 bases from V and 8 bases from J, with 5 bases between. CDR3 amino acids: CASSFADEQFF. CDR3 in DNA: TGTGCCAGCAGTTTCGCGGATGAGCAGTTCTTC.

The chain joins TRBV10-3 to TRBJ2-3; D is perhaps TRBD1 (5 bases). Trimming cost V 0 bases and J 0 bases, with 7 bases left between them. CDR3 length: 15 amino acids. Germline loops: CDR1 ENHRY, CDR2 SYGVKD. The CDR3 region is CAISESQGSTDTQYF. The DNA of the CDR3 is TGTGCCATCAGTGAGTCGCAGGGTAGCACAGATACGCAGTATTTT.

V is TRBV5-6 and J is TRBJ2-5; TRBD2 matches 9 bases. The CDR3 consists of 18 residues. Germline values: CDR1 SGHDT, CDR2 YYEEEE. J lost 0 bases, V lost 4 bases, and 13 bases had no gene match. The CDR3 coding sequence is TGTGCCAGCAGCCCCCGGGCGGGAGGGGGTTCGTACCAAGAGACCCAGTACTTC. Residues: CASSPRAGGGSYQETQYF.

V and J are TRBV5-1 and TRBJ2-5; D may be TRBD1 (6 bases). This CDR3 is built from 13 residues. V was pared by 7 bases and J by 5 bases, with 15 bases between. Germline V gene lookup returns CDR1 SGHRS and CDR2 YFSETQ. The CDR3 DNA reads as TGCGCCAGCCAAATTACAGGGTCCGAGACCCAGTACTTC. Translation gives CASQITGSETQYF.

CDR3 coding DNA: TGTGCCAGCAGCCCCAACGCCACCGGGACAACCTCCTACAATGAGCAGTACTTC. It is translated as CASSPNATGTTSYNEQYF. V gene TRBV7-6 combines with J gene TRBJ2-1; tentatively, D is TRBD1 (6 bases). The better agreement between TRBJ2-7 and the DNA end casts doubt on the J call. CDR1 SGHVS and CDR2 FNYEAQ come from the germline V gene. The length of the CDR3 is 18 residues.

This chain links TRBV3-1 with TRBJ2-1; 7 bases are shared with TRBD2. The CDR3 loop spans 18 amino acids. After removal of 3 bases from V and 0 bases from J, the junction contained 11 bases not matched to a gene. Germline V gene sequence: CDR1 LGHDT, CDR2 YNNKEL (reference sequence). The CDR3 DNA follows: TGTGCCAGCAGCCAGTCCCTTGCCGGGGGGATCTCCTACAATGAGCAGTTCTTC. It translates to CASSQSLAGGISYNEQFF.